This TCR beta chain emerged from a study of blood T cell repertoires in COVID-19. Original handling: Nucleated cell counts were estimated from reference gene primer amplification. The protocol was immunoSEQ multiplex PCR, while the TCRdb copy is restricted to in-frame clones and leaves out a portion. The V and J calls and the clone size are those of that table, but D and trimming were determined from the DNA. This sample carries 80,000 or so clones, roughly 80% of them seen once, and the ten largest clones take around 15%. There are a few counts of this clone. At one end the junction does not follow the germline gene, possibly because of a read error. CDR1 is SGHNT, CDR2 YENEEA, per germline. This CDR3 comprises 11 residues.

This TCR came from an elderly woman with acute or convalescent COVID-19. Sequencing used peripheral blood. The V and J genes are TRBV11-3 and TRBJ2-1; 12 bases fit TRBD1. The CDR3 nucleotides read TGTGCCACCTGGGACAGGGGGCCAGCGGTCTTC. Translation: CATWDRGPAVF.